The 7 T cell receptor beta chains listed next were all sequenced from one sample in a study of radiotherapy plus CTLA-4 blockade in lung cancer. TCRdb keeps only in-frame clones here, not all; method: immunoSEQ multiplex PCR. The table lists 40,000 to 60,000 clones, 75% to 90% of them singletons. This sample comprised peripheral blood, obtained from a patient treated with radiotherapy plus ipilimumab. These receptors all come from a human donor with non-small cell lung cancer who had stable disease on radiotherapy plus ipilimumab.

The chain recombines TRBV28 with TRBJ2-3; D may be TRBD1 (5 bases). The germline CDR1 and CDR2 sequences are MDHEN and SYDVKM. This CDR3 has 14 residues. Trimming took off 3 bases at V and 2 bases at J, with 9 bases between the two ends. The CDR3 nucleotides read TGTGCCAGCAGTTTGAAACAGGCCACAGATACGCAGTATTTT. It specifies CASSLKQATDTQYF.

This chain connects TRBV30 to TRBJ1-4; D gene uncertain. Germline V lookup: CDR1 GTSNPN, CDR2 SVGIG (reference sequence). CDR3 size: 16 residues. Trimming shortened V by 0 bases and J by 6 bases, and 17 bases separated the two germline ends. CDR3 residues: CAWSVQAQGRYEKLFF. CDR3 in DNA: TGTGCCTGGAGTGTTCAGGCCCAAGGGAGGTATGAAAAACTGTTTTTT.

V usage is TRBV10-2 and J usage is TRBJ2-1; TRBD2 agrees at 8 bases. The CDR3 runs to 15 residues. V shed 2 bases, J shed 3 bases, and the junction held 3 bases outside the gene matches. Germline V gives CDR1 WSHSY, CDR2 SAAADI. Here the CDR3 reads CASSETSGFYNEQFF. The CDR3 DNA reads TGCGCCAGCAGTGAGACTAGCGGATTCTACAATGAGCAGTTCTTC.

The rearrangement joins TRBV2 to TRBJ1-1; 8 bases agree with TRBD1. V lost 2 bases to trimming and J lost 9 bases; unmatched junction nucleotides: 5. The length of the CDR3 is 13 residues. CDR1 SNHLY and CDR2 FYNNEI come from the germline V gene. DNA of the CDR3: TGTGCCAGCAGTGAATTTGACAGGGGTAAAGCTTTCTTT. This gives the protein CASSEFDRGKAFF.

The chain combines TRBV7-2 with TRBJ2-5; 8 nucleotides line up with TRBD2. The CDR3 totals 16 residues. The germline CDR1 and CDR2 sequences are SGHTA and FQGNSA. V dropped 7 bases and J dropped 5; count of bases not matched to a gene: 15. CDR3 sequence reads: CASTAGGEGYAETQYF. CDR3 DNA: TGTGCCAGCACCGCGGGGGGTGAGGGTTACGCGGAGACCCAGTACTTC.

This chain joins TRBV7-2 and TRBJ2-4; 8 nucleotides line up with TRBD1. V shed 5 bases, J shed 7 bases, and the junction held 13 bases outside the gene matches. CDR1 SGHTA and CDR2 FQGNSA come from the germline V gene. This CDR3 comprises 16 residues. CDR3 DNA: TGTGCCAGCAGCCCCCAACAGGGGGTGAGGACGAACATTCAGTACTTC. Encoded protein: CASSPQQGVRTNIQYF. Variable domain in full (rest from reference TRBV7-2 and TRBJ2-4): GAGVSQSPSNKVTEKGKDVELRCDPISGHTALYWYRQSLGQGLEFLIYFQGNSAPDKSGLPSDRFSAERTGGSVSTLTIQRTQQEDSAVYLCASSPQQGVRTNIQYFGAGTRLSVL.

This sequence joins TRBV19 and TRBJ2-2; the D gene is possibly TRBD1 (5 bases). The V gene's germline CDR1 is LNHDA and CDR2 SQIVND (reference sequence). V dropped 7 bases and J dropped 6 bases, with 21 bases sitting between them. CDR3 length equals 16 residues. The CDR3, as DNA: TGTGCCAGTACCCCAGTGGTGACGGACACTCCCGGGGAGCTGTTTTTT. It encodes CASTPVVTDTPGELFF.